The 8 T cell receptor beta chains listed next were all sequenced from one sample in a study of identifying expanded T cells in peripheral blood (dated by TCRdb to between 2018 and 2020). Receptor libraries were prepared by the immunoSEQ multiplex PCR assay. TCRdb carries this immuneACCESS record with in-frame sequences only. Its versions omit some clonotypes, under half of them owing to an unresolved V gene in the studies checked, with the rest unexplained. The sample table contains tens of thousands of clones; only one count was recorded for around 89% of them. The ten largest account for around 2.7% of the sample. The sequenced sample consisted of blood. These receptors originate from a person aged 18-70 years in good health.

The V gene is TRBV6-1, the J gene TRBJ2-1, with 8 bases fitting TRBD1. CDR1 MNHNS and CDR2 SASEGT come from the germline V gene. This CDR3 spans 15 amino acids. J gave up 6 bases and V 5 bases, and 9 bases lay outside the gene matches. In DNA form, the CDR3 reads TGTGCCAGCAGTCCACAGGGGGTAATAGGCAATGAGCAGTTCTTC. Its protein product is CASSPQGVIGNEQFF.

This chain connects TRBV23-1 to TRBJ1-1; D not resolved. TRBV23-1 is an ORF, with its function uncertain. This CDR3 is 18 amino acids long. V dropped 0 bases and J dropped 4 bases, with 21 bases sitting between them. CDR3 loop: CASSQSSGRPTKTTEAFF. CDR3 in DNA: TGCGCCAGCAGTCAATCCTCAGGCAGGCCTACCAAGACCACTGAAGCTTTCTTT.

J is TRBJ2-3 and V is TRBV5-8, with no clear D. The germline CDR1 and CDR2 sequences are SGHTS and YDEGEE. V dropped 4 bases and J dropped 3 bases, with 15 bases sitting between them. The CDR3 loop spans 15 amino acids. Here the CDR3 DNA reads TGTGCCAGCAGCCACCAAAGGGTACGGACAGATACGCAGTATTTT. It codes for CASSHQRVRTDTQYF.

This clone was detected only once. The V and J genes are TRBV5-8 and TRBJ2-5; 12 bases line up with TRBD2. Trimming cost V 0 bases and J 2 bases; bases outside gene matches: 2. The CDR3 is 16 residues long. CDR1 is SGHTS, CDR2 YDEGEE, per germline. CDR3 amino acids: CASSLGLAGVQETQYF. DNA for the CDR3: TGTGCCAGCAGCTTGGGACTAGCGGGGGTACAAGAGACCCAGTACTTC.

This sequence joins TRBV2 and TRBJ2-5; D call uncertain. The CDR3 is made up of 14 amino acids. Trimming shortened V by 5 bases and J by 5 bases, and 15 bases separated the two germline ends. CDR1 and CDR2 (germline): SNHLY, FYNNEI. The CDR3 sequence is CASSPGRFGETQYF. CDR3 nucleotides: TGTGCCAGCAGTCCCGGCCGTTTTGGGGAGACCCAGTACTTC.

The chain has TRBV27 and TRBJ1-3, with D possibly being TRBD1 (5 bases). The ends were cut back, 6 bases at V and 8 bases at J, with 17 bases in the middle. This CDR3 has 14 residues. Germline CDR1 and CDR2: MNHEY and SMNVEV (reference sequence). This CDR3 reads CASSPGDSPHTIYF. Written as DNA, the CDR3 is TGTGCCAGCAGCCCCGGGGACTCCCCCCACACCATATATTTT.

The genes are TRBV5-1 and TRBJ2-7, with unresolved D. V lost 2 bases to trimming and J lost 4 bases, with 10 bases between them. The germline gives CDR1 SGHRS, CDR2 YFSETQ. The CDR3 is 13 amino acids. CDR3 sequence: CASSLDTSYEQYF. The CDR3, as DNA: TGCGCCAGCAGCTTAGACACCTCATACGAGCAGTACTTC. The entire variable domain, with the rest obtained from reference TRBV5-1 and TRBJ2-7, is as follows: KAGVTQTPRYLIKTRGQQVTLSCSPISGHRSVSWYQQTPGQGLQFLFEYFSETQRNKGNFPGRFSGRQFSNSRSEMNVSTLELGDSALYLCASSLDTSYEQYFGPGTRLTVT.

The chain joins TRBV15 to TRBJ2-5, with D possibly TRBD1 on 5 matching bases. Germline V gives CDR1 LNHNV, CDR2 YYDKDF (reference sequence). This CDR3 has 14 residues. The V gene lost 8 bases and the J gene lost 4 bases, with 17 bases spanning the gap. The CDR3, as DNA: TGTGCCACCTCTCTACTCCGCACAGGAGAGACCCAGTACTTC. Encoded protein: CATSLLRTGETQYF.